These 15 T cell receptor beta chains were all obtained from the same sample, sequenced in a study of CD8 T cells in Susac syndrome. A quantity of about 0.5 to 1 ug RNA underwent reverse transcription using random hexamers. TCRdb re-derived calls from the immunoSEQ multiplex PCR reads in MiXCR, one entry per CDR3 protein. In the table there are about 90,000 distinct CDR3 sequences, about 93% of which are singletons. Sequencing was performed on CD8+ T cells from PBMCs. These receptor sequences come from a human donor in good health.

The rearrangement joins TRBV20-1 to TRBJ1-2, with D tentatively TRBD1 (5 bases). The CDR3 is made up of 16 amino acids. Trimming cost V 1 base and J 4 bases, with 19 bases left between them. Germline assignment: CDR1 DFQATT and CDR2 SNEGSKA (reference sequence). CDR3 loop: CSARGPGMGGAYGYTF. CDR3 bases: TGCAGTGCTAGAGGCCCCGGAATGGGGGGTGCCTATGGCTACACCTTC.

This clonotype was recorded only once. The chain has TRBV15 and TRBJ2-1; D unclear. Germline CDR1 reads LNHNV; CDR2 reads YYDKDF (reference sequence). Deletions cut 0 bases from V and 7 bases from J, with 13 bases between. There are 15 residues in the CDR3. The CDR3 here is CATSRERGVENEQFF. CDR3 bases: TGTGCCACCAGCAGAGAAAGAGGAGTCGAAAATGAGCAGTTCTTC.

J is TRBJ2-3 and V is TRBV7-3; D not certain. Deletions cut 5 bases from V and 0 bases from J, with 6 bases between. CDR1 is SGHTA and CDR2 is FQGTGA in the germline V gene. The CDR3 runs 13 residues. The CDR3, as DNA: TGTGCCAGCAGCCCCGACAGCACAGATACGCAGTATTTT. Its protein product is CASSPDSTDTQYF.

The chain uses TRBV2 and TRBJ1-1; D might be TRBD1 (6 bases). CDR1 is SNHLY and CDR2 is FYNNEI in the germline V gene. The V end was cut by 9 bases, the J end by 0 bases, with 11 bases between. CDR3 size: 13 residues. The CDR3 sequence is CARPGTMNTEAFF. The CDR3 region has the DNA TGTGCCAGGCCCGGGACAATGAACACTGAAGCTTTCTTT.

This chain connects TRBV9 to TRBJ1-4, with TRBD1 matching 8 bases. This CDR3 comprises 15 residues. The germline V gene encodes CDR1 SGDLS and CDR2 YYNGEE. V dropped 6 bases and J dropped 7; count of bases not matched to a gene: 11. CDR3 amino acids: CASTRSGDRGEKLFF. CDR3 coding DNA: TGTGCCAGCACCCGTAGTGGAGACAGGGGTGAAAAACTGTTTTTT.

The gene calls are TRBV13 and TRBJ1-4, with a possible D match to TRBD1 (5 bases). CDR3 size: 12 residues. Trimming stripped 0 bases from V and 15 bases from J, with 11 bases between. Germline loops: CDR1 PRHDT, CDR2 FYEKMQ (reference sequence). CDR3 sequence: CASSLGDNAVFF. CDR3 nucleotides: TGTGCCAGCAGCTTAGGGGACAACGCGGTGTTTTTT. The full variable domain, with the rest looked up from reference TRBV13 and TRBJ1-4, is AAGVIQSPRHLIKEKRETATLKCYPIPRHDTVYWYQQGPGQDPQFLISFYEKMQSDKGSIPDRFSAQQFSDYHSELNMSSLELGDSALYFCASSLGDNAVFFGSGTQLSVL.

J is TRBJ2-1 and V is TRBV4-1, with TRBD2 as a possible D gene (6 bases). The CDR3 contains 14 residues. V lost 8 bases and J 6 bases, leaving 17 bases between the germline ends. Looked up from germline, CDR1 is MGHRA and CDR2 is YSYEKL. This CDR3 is CASSVESRGNEQFF. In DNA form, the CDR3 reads TGCGCCAGCTCTGTGGAGTCGCGGGGCAATGAGCAGTTCTTC.

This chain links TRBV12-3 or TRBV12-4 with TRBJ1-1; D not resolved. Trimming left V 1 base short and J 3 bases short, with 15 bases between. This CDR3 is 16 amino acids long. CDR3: CASSLDLRGFDTEAFF. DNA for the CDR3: TGTGCCAGCAGTTTAGATCTGAGAGGGTTTGACACTGAAGCTTTCTTT.

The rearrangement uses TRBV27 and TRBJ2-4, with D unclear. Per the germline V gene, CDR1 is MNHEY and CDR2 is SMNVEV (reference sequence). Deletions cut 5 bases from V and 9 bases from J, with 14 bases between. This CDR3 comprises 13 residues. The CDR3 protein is CASSPNPLGIQYF. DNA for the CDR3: TGTGCCAGCAGTCCAAACCCGTTGGGCATTCAGTACTTC.

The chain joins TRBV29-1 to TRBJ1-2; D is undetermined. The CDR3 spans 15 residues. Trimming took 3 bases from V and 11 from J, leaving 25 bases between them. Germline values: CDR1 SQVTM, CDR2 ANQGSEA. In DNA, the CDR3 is TGCAGCGTTGACAGGTTTGCGTTGAGGGAACGAGGTTACACCTTC. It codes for CSVDRFALRERGYTF.

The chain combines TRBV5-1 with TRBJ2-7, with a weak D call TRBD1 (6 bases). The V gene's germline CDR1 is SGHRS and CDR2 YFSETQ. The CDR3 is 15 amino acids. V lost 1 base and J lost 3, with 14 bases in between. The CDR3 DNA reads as TGCGCCAGCAGCTTGTGGGGGACACCCAACTACGAGCAGTACTTC. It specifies CASSLWGTPNYEQYF.

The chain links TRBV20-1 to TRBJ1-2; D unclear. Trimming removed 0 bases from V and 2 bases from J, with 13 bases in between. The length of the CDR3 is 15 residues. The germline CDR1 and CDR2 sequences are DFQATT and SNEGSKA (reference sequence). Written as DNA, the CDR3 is TGCAGTGCTAGAGATCTTGTAGTACAGAACTATGGCTACACCTTC. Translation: CSARDLVVQNYGYTF.

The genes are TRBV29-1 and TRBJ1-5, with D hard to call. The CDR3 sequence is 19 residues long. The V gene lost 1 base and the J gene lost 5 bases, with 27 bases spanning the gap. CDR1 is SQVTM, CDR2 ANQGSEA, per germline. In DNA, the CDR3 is TGCAGCGTTGAAGGCCCCGTAGGCAGGTTTCTGCTTTGTCATCAGCCCCAGCATTTT. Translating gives CSVEGPVGRFLLCHQPQHF.

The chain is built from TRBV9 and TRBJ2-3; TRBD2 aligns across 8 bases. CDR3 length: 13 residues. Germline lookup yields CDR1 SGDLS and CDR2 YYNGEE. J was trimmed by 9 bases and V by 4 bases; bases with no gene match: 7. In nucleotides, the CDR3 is TGTGCCAGCAGCCTCGGGAGCGGGGGCACGCAGTATTTT. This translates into CASSLGSGGTQYF. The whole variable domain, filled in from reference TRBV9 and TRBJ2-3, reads DSGVTQTPKHLITATGQRVTLRCSPRSGDLSVYWYQQSLDQGLQFLIQYYNGEERAKGNILERFSAQQFPDLHSELNLSSLELGDSALYFCASSLGSGGTQYFGPGTRLTVL.

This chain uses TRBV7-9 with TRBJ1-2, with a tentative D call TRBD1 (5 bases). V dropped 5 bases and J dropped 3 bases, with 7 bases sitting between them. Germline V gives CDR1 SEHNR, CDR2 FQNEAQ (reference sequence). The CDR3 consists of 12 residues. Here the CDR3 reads CASSGADYGYTF. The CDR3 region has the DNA TGTGCCAGCAGCGGGGCGGACTATGGCTACACCTTC.